This T cell receptor beta chain was captured in a study of shared clonotypes between healthy human individuals. Per the germline V gene, CDR1 is SGHVS and CDR2 is FQNEAQ. Trimming shortened V by 3 bases and J by 5 bases, and 10 bases separated the two germline ends. The CDR3 contains 13 residues. Profiling relied on immunoSEQ multiplex PCR, and the TCRdb table lists in-frame clones only, not all of them. Of about 2.4 million clones in the sample, around nine tenths were seen once. The rearrangement joins TRBV7-8 to TRBJ2-5; D is perhaps TRBD1 (5 bases). Sequenced: naive CD4+ T cells sorted from blood. Subset reported: CD45RA+ positively selected. This TCR derives from a man between 18 and 35 years old in good health. The CDR3: CASSFGRGETQYF. The CDR3 DNA is TGTGCCAGCAGCTTCGGTAGGGGTGAGACCCAGTACTTC.